The rows below give T cell receptor beta chains drawn from one sample of a study of CD8 T cells in ankylosing spondylitis. One entry per CDR3 protein results from TCRdb running MiXCR on the 5' RACE reads. The sample consists of approximately 300,000 distinct CDR3 sequences, less than 10% of them appearing once. Sequenced material: blood, either unsorted or a sorted T cell fraction (not recorded which). The receptors shown here come from a male donor with ankylosing spondylitis. Both conserved end residues are part of each CDR3. A D gene is named only where the DNA matches it firmly. Clone size is given for some rows only: seen once, a few or many times, or a class if the clone is expanded.

size	V	J	D	DNA	CDR3
-	TRBV20-1	TRBJ2-5	-	TGCAGTGCTCCCACTAGGGTTGAGACCCAGTACTTC	CSAPTRVETQYF
-	TRBV25-1	TRBJ2-7	TRBD2	TGTGCCAGCAGTGAATCACTAGCGGGACCCTACGAGCAGTACTTC	CASSESLAGPYEQYF
-	TRBV20-1	TRBJ2-2	-	TGCAGTGCTATGGACAGCACGAACACCGGGGAGCTGTTTTTT	CSAMDSTNTGELFF
-	TRBV4-3	TRBJ2-3	-	TGCGCCAGCAGCCAAGTTAGTAGCGGATTAGATACGCAGTATTTT	CASSQVSSGLDTQYF
-	TRBV28	TRBJ2-1	TRBD1	TGTGCCAGCAGCGGAGCCGGGACAGGGTTCTACAATGAGCAGTTCTTC	CASSGAGTGFYNEQFF
few	TRBV5-1	TRBJ2-1	TRBD2	TGCGCCAGCAGCCCGGGACTAGCGGGAGTTGAGCAGTTCTTC	CASSPGLAGVEQFF
many	TRBV10-3	TRBJ1-4	-	TGTGCCATCTCCAAGGGAGGCACTAATGAAAAACTGTTTTTT	CAISKGGTNEKLFF
-	TRBV5-1	TRBJ1-6	-	TGCGCCAGCAGCTCGAGGACTCACAGTAATTCACCCCTCCACTTT	CASSSRTHSNSPLHF
few	TRBV4-3	TRBJ2-7	-	TGCGCCAGCAGCCAAGAGCCGGGACAACACTACGAGCAGTACTTC	CASSQEPGQHYEQYF
-	TRBV11-3	TRBJ2-1	TRBD1	TGTGCCAGCAGACGTAGACAGGGGAACTACAATGAGCAGTTCTTC	CASRRRQGNYNEQFF
few	TRBV5-8	TRBJ2-7	-	TGTGCCAGCAGGACCTGGGGGGCTTCCTCCTACGAGCAGTACTTC	CASRTWGASSYEQYF
many	TRBV7-3	TRBJ2-2	-	TGTGCCAGCAGCTTTGCGGGATCCAGGGAGCTGTTTTTT	CASSFAGSRELFF
few	TRBV12-3/TRBV12-4	TRBJ1-2	-	TGTGCCAGCAGTTTAGTTACAGGCAACTATGGCTACACCTTC	CASSLVTGNYGYTF
few	TRBV5-1	TRBJ2-2	-	TGCGCCAGCAGATGGGAAACCGGGGAGCTGTTTTTT	CASRWETGELFF
-	TRBV9	TRBJ2-1	-	TGTGCCAGCAGCGCCCGGCCGGGACAATACAATGAGCAGTTCTTC	CASSARPGQYNEQFF
many	TRBV7-9	TRBJ2-3	-	TGTGCCAGCAGCTTAGGTCGGACTGGTAGCACAGATACGCAGTATTTT	CASSLGRTGSTDTQYF
few	TRBV9	TRBJ2-7	TRBD2	TGTGCCAGCAGCGTAGATGGCGGGAGGGCCTACGAGCAGTACTTC	CASSVDGGRAYEQYF
few	TRBV7-9	TRBJ2-5	TRBD1	TGTGCCAGCAGCCAATCGGGTCGACAGGGCGAGACCCAGTACTTC	CASSQSGRQGETQYF
-	TRBV10-2	TRBJ2-5	-	TGCGCCAGCAGTCGCGGTGATTGGCGGGATGGGCACTTC	CASSRGDWRDGHF
-	TRBV7-2	TRBJ2-5	-	TGTGCCAGCAGCTTAGTGGGGGGGCGGGAGACCCAGTACTTC	CASSLVGGRETQYF
few	TRBV6-1	TRBJ2-2	-	TGTGCCAGCAGTCGGACAGACTCGAACACCGGGGAGCTGTTTTTT	CASSRTDSNTGELFF
-	TRBV7-8	TRBJ2-7	-	TGTGCCAGGCCATTTAGCAGAGCGGCGGTCTCCTACGAGCAGTACTTC	CARPFSRAAVSYEQYF
-	TRBV15	TRBJ1-2	TRBD1	TGTGCCACCAGCAGCGGCCTTTGGACAGGGAGCCGTGGCTACACCTTC	CATSSGLWTGSRGYTF
-	TRBV12-3/TRBV12-4	TRBJ2-1	TRBD2	TGTGCCAGCAGTTTTGTGGCGGGAGGGGGCGGTGAGCAGTTCTTC	CASSFVAGGGGEQFF